The T cell receptor (beta chain) under discussion was sequenced for a study of regulatory T cells in long-lasting Graves disease. The study's findings and limits: Gene preferences differed: TRBV28, TRBJ1-2, TRBJ2-5 in persistent cases. The work looked only at peripheral blood and did not look at thyroid tissue.

The time point is: newly diagnosed GD, antithyroid drugs for less than 3 months. After RNA was extracted from PBMCs, the TCR library was made from it. Around 9.8 milliliters of peripheral blood were taken and placed in EDTA tubes. This clonotype was detected ten times or more. As yet, its antigen is unknown. The V and J ends lost 1 base and 3 bases, in that order; junction bases with no gene match: 11. The CDR3 runs to 17 residues. CDR1 is SGHVS and CDR2 is FQNEAQ in the germline V gene. In building TCR beta libraries, iRepertoire HTBI primers were used together with Arm-PCR of CDR3 regions. TCRdb passed the multiplex PCR reads through MiXCR, listing each CDR3 protein once. The repertoire holds some 220,000 distinct CDR3 sequences, around a fifth seen once, with about 10% in the top ten. These sequences were also reported in another study, on T cells in Graves' hyperthyroidism and ophthalmopathy. That source notes: The HTBI primer set drove a first-round RT-PCR of the TCR CDR3.

V is TRBV7-8 and J is TRBJ1-2, with 7 bases that match TRBD1. The source is a young woman with Graves disease. Material: peripheral blood mononuclear cells (PBMCs), obtained at new diagnosis, from a patient treated with antithyroid drugs. For the CDR3, the DNA is TGTGCCAGCAGCTTAGGGGGTAGGGGGCCAACGGACTATGGCTACACCTTC. Translated: CASSLGGRGPTDYGYTF.